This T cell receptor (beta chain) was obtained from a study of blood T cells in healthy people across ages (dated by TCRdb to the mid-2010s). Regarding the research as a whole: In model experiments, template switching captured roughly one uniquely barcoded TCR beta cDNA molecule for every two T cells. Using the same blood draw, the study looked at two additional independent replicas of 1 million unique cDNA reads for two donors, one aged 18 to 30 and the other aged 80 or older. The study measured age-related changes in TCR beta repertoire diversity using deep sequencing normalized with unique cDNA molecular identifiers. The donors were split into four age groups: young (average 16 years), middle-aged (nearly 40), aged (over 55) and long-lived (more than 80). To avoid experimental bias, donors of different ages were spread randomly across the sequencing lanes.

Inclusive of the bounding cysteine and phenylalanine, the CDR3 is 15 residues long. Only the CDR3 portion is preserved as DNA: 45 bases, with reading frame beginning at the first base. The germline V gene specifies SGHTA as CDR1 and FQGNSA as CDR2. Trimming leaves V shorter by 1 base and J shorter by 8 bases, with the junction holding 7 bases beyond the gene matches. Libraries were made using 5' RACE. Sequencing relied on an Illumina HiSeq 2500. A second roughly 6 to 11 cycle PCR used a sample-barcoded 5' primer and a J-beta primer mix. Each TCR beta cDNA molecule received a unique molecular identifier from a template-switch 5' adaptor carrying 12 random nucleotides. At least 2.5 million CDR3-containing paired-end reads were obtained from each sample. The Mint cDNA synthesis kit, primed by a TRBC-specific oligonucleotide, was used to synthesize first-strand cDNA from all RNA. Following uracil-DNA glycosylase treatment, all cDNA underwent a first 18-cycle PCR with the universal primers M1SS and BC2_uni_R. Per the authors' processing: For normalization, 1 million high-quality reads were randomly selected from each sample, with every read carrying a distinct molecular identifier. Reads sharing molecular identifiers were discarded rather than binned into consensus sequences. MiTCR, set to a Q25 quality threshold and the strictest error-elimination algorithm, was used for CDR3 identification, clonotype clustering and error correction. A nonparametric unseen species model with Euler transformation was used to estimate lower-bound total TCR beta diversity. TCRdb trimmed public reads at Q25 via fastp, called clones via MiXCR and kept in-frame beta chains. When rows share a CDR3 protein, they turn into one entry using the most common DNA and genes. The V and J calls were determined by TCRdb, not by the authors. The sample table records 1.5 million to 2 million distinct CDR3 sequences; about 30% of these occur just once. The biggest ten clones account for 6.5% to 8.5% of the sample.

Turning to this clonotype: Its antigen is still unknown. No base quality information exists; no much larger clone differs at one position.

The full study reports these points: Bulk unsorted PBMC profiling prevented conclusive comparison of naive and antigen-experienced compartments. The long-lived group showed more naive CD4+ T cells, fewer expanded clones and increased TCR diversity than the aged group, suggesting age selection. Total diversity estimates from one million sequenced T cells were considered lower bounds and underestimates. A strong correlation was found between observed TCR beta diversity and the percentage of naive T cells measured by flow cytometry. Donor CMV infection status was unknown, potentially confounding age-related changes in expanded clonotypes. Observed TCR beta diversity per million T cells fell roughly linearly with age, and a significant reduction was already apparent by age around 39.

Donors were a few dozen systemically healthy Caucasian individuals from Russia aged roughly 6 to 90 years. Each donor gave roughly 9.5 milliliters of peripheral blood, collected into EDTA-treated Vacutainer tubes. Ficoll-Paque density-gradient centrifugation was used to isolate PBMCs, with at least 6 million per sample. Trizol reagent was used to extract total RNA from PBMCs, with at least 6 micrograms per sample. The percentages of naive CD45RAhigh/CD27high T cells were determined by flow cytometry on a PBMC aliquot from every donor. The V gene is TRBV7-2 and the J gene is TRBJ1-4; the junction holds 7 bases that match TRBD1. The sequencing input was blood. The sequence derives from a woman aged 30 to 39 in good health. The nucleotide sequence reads TGTGCCAGCAGCTTAGTCGCGACAGGGAACGAAAAACTGTTTTTT. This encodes CASSLVATGNEKLFF.